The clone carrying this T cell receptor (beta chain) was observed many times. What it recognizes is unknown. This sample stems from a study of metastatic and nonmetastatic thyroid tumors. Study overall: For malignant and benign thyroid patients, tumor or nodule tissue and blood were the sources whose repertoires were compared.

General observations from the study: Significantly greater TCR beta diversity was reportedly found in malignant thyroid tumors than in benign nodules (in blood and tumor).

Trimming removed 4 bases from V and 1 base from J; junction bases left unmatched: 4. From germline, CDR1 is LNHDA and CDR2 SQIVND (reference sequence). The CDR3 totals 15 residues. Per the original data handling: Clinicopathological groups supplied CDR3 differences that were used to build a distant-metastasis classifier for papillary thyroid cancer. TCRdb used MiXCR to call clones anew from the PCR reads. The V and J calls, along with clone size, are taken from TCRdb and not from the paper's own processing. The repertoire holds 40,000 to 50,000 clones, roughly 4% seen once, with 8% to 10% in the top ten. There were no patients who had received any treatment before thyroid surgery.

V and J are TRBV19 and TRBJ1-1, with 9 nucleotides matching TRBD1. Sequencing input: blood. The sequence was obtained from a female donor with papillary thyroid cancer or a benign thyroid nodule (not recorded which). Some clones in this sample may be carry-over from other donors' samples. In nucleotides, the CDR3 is TGTGCCAGTAGTAGCGAGACAGGGGGGAACACTGAAGCTTTCTTT. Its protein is CASSSETGGNTEAFF.